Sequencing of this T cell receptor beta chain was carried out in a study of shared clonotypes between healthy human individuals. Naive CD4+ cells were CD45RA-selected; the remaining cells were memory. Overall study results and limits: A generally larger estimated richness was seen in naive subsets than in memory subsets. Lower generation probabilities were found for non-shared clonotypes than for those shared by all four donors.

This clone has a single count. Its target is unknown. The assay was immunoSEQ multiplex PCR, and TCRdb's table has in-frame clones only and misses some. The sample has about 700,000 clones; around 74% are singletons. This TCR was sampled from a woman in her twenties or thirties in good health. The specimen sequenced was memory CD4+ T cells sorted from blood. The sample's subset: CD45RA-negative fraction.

The CDR3 DNA follows: TGTGCCAGCAGTTTCGACAGGAATCAGCCCCAGCATTTT. Encoded protein: CASSFDRNQPQHF. V is TRBV27 and J is TRBJ1-5, with D maybe TRBD1 (6 bases). Germline CDR1 reads MNHEY; CDR2 reads SMNVEV (reference sequence). V was cut by 3 bases and J by 4 bases, with 7 bases left in between. The CDR3 loop spans 13 amino acids.